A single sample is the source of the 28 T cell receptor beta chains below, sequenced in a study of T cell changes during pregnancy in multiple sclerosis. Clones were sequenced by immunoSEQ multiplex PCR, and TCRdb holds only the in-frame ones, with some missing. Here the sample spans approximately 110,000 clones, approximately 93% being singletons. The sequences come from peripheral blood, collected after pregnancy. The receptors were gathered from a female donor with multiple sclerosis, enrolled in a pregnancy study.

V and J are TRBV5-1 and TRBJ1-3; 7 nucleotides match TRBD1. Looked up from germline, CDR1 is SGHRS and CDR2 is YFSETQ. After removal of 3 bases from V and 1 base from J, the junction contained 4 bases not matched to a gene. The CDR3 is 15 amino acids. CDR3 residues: CASSWKGASGNTIYF. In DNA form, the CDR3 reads TGCGCCAGCAGCTGGAAGGGGGCGTCTGGAAACACCATATATTTT.

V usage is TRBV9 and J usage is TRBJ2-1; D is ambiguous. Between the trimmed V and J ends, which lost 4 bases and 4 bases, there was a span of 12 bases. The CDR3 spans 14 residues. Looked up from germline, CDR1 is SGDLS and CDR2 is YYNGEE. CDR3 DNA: TGTGCCAGCAGCCTAGGCGGCAAGTACAATGAGCAGTTCTTC. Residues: CASSLGGKYNEQFF.

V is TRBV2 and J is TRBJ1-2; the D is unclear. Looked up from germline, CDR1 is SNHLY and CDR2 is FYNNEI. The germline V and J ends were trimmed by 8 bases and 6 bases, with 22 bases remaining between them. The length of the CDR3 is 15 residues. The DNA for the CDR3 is TGTGCCAGCTATTTTAGTCCGTACCGAGCGGATGGCTACACCTTC. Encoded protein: CASYFSPYRADGYTF.

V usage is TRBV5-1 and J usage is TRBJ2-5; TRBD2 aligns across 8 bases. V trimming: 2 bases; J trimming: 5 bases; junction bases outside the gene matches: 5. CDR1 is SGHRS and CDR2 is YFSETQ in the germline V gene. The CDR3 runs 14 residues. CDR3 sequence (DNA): TGCGCCAGCAGCTTACGGGGGGGCCTCGAGACCCAGTACTTC. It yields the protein CASSLRGGLETQYF.

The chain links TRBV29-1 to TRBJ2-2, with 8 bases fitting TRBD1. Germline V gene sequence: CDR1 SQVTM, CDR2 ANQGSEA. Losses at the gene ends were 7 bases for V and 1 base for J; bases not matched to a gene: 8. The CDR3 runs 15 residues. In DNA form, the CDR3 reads TGCAGCGCCAGACCCGGGACAGGGAACACCGGGGAGCTGTTTTTT. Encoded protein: CSARPGTGNTGELFF.

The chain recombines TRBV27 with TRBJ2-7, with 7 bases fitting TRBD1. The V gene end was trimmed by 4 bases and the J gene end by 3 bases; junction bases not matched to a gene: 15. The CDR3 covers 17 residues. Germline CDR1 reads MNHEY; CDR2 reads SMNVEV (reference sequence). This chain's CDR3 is CASSSFGQDGFNYEQYF. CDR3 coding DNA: TGTGCCAGCAGTTCGTTCGGACAGGACGGCTTTAACTACGAGCAGTACTTC.

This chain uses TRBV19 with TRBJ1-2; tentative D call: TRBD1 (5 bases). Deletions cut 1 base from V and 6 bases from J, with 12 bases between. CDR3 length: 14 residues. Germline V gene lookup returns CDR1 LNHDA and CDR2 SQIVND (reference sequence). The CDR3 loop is CASSIVPGMDGYTF. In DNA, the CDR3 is TGTGCCAGTAGTATAGTTCCAGGGATGGATGGCTACACCTTC.

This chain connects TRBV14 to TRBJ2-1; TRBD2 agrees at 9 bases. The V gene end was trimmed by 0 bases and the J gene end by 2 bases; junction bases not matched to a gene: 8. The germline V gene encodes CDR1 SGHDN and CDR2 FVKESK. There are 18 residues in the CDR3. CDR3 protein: CASSQDIMAGGPYNEQFF. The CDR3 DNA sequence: TGTGCCAGCAGCCAAGATATAATGGCGGGGGGGCCCTACAATGAGCAGTTCTTC. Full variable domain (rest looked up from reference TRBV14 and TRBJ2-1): EAGVTQFPSHSVIEKGQTVTLRCDPISGHDNLYWYRRVMGKEIKFLLHFVKESKQDESGMPNNRFLAERTGGTYSTLKVQPAELEDSGVYFCASSQDIMAGGPYNEQFFGPGTRLTVL.

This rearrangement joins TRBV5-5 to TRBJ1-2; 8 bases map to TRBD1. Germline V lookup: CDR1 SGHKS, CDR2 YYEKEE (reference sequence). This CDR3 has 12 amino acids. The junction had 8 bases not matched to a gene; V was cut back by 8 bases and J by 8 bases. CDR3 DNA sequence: TGTGCCAGTACATCGACAGGGGAAGGCTACACCTTC. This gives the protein CASTSTGEGYTF.

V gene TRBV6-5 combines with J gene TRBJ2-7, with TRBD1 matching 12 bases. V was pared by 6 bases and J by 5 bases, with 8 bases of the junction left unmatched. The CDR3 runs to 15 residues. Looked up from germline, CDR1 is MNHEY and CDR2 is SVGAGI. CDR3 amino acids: CASRETGTGGDEQYF. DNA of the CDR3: TGTGCCAGCAGAGAAACCGGGACAGGGGGCGACGAGCAGTACTTC.

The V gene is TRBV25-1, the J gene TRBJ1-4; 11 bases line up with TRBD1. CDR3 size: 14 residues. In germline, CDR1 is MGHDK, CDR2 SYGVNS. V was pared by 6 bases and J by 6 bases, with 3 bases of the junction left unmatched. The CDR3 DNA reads TGTGCCAGCAGGAGGGACAGGGGGGATGAAAAACTGTTTTTT. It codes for CASRRDRGDEKLFF.

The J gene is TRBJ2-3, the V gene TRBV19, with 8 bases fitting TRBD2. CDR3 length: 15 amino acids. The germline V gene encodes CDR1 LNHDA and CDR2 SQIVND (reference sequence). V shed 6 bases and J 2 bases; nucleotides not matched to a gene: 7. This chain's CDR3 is CASRPGLAYTDTQYF. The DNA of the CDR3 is TGTGCCAGTAGGCCCGGACTAGCCTACACAGATACGCAGTATTTT.

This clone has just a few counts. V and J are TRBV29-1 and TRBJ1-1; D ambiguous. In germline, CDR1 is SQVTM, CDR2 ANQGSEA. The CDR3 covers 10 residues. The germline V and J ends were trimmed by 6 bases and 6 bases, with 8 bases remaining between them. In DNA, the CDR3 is TGCAGCGTGGCTCACCCTGAAGCTTTCTTT. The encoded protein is CSVAHPEAFF.

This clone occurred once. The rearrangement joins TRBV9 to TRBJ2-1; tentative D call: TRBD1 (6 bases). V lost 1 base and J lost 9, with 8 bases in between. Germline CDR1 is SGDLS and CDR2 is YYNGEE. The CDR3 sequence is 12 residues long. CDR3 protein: CASSVTGSEQFF. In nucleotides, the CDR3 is TGTGCCAGCAGCGTAACAGGGAGTGAGCAGTTCTTC.

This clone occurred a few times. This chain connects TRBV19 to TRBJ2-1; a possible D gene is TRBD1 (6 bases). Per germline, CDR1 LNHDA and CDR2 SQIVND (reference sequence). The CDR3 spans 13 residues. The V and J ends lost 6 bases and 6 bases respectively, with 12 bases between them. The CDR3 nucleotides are TGTGCCAGTAGATTGGGGGCGGGCAATGAGCAGTTCTTC. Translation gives CASRLGAGNEQFF.

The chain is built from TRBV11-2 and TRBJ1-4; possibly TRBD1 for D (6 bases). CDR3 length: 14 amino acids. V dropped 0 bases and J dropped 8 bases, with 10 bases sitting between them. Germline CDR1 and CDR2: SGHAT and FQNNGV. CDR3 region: CASSLDQGQEKLFF. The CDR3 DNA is TGTGCCAGCAGCTTAGATCAGGGGCAGGAAAAACTGTTTTTT.

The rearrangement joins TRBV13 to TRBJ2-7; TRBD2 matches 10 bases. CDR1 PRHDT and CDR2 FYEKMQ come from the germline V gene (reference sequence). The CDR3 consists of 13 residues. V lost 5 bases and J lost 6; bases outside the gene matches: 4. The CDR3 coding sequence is TGTGCCAGCAGCGCCACTAGCGGGGTCGAGCAGTACTTC. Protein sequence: CASSATSGVEQYF.

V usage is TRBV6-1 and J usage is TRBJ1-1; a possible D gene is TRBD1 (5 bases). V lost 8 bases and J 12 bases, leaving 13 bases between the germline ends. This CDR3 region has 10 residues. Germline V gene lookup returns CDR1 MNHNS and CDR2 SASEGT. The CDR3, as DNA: TGTGCCAGCCCGACAGAAAGAACTTTCTTT. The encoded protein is CASPTERTFF.

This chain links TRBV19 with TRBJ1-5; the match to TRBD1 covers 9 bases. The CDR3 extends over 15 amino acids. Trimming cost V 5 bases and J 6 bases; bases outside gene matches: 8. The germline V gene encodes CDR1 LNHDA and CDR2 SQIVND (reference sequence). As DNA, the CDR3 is TGTGCCAGTAGTGAACAGGGGGCGGGTAGTCAGCCCCAGCATTTT. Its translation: CASSEQGAGSQPQHF.

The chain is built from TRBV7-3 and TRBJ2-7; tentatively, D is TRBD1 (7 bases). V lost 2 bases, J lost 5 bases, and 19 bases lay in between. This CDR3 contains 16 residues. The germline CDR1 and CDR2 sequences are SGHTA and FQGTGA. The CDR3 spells CASSLSSDREVDEQYF. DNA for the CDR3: TGTGCCAGCAGCTTATCGTCCGACAGGGAGGTGGACGAGCAGTACTTC.

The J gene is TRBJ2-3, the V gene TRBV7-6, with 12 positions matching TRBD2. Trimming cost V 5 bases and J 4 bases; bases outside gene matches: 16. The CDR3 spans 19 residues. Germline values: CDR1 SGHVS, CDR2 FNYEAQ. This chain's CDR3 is CASSPLRLAGGPRPDTQYF. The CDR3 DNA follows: TGTGCCAGCAGCCCACTACGGCTAGCGGGGGGGCCTCGACCAGATACGCAGTATTTT. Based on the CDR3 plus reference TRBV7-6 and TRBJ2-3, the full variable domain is GAGVSQSPRYKVTKRGQDVALRCDPISGHVSLYWYRQALGQGPEFLTYFNYEAQQDKSGLPNDRFSAERPEGSISTLTIQRTEQRDSAMYRCASSPLRLAGGPRPDTQYFGPGTRLTVL.

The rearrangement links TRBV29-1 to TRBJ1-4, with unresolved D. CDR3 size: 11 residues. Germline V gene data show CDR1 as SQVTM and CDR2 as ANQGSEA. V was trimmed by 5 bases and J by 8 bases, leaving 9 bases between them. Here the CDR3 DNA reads TGCAGCGTTTATTCCCTGGAAAAACTGTTTTTT. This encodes CSVYSLEKLFF.

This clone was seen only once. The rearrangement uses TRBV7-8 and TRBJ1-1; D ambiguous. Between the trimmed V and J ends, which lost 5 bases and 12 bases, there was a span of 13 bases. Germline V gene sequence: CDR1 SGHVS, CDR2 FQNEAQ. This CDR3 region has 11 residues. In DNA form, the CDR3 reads TGTGCCAGCAGCCGAGATCCGAGAACTTTCTTT. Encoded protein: CASSRDPRTFF.

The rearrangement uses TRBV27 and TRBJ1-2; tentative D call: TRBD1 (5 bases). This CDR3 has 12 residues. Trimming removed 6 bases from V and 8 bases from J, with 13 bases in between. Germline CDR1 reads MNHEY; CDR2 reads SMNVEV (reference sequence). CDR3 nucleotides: TGTGCCAGCAGGCAGGGCGTCCGGGGCTACACCTTC. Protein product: CASRQGVRGYTF.

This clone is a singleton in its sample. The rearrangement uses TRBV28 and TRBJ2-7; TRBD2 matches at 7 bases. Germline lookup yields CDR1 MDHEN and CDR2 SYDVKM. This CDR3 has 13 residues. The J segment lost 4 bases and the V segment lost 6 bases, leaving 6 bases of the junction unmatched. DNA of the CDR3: TGTGCCAGCAGGGGGGGGTTCCAGTACGAGCAGTACTTC. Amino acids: CASRGGFQYEQYF.

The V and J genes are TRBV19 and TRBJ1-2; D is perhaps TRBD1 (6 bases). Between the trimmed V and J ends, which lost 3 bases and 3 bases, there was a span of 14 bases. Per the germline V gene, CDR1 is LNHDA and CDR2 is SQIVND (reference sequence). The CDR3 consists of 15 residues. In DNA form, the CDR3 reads TGTGCCAGTAGTATTGGTGCCGGACAGTACTATGGCTACACCTTC. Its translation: CASSIGAGQYYGYTF.

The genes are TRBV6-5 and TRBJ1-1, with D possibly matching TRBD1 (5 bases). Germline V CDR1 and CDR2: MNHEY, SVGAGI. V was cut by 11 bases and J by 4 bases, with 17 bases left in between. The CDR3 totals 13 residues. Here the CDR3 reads CASAGTPGTEAFF. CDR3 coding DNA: TGTGCCTCGGCGGGGACCCCGGGCACTGAAGCTTTCTTT.

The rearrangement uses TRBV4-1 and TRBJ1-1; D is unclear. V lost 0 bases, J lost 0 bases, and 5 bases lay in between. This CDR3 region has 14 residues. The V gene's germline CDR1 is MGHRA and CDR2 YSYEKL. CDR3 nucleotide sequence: TGCGCCAGCAGCCAAGAACTGATGAACACTGAAGCTTTCTTT. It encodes CASSQELMNTEAFF.